Listed here are 24 T cell receptor beta chains from one sample, sequenced in a study of cytomegalovirus exposure and HLA in healthy donors. Amplification used 60 Vbeta primers and 13 Jbeta primers. Clones were read by immunoSEQ multiplex PCR, and TCRdb kept only the in-frame ones, dropping some. Of 130,000 or so clones detected, about 78% appear once; the ten largest clones hold more than 0.95%. The specimen was PBMCs. The origin of the receptors is a man between 45 and 60 years old in good health and CMV-seronegative.

In this sample, this clone turned up a few times. V gene TRBV6-6 combines with J gene TRBJ1-4, with D tentatively TRBD1 (6 bases). CDR3 length equals 16 residues. Trimming took off 0 bases at V and 8 bases at J, with 16 bases between the two ends. The V gene's germline CDR1 is MNHNY and CDR2 SVGAGI (reference sequence). In DNA, the CDR3 is TGTGCCAGCAGTTACTCGATCGGGGGGCTGCGCGAAAAACTGTTTTTT. Protein: CASSYSIGGLREKLFF.

The V and J genes are TRBV7-8 and TRBJ1-5, with 8 bases that match TRBD1. The V segment lost 3 bases and the J segment 4 bases; nucleotides outside the gene matches: 2. This CDR3 region has 14 residues. CDR1 and CDR2 (germline): SGHVS, FQNEAQ. For the CDR3, the DNA is TGTGCCAGCAGCTTTGACAGGGGTAATCAGCCCCAGCATTTT. This gives the protein CASSFDRGNQPQHF. Full variable domain (rest looked up from reference TRBV7-8 and TRBJ1-5): GAGVSQSPRYKVAKRGQDVALRCDPISGHVSLFWYQQALGQGPEFLTYFQNEAQLDKSGLPSDRFFAERPEGSVSTLKIQRTQQEDSAVYLCASSFDRGNQPQHFGDGTRLSIL.

This chain joins TRBV4-3 and TRBJ2-1; no clear D gene. Trimming shortened V by 3 bases and J by 5 bases, and 8 bases separated the two germline ends. Germline V gives CDR1 LGHNA, CDR2 YSLEER. This CDR3 has 13 residues. The CDR3 loop reads CASSHLENNEQFF. The CDR3 nucleotides are TGCGCCAGCAGCCACCTAGAAAACAATGAGCAGTTCTTC.

This clone was detected only a few times. The chain employs TRBV14 and TRBJ2-1, with TRBD2 matching over 13 bases. The CDR3 is made up of 16 amino acids. Germline values: CDR1 SGHDN, CDR2 FVKESK. V lost 4 bases, J lost 9 bases, and 9 bases stayed unmatched. Written as DNA, the CDR3 is TGTGCCAGCAGCCTAGAAACTAGCGGGAGGGTGAGTGAGCAGTTCTTC. Amino acid sequence: CASSLETSGRVSEQFF.

This sequence joins TRBV10-3 and TRBJ2-7; 9 nucleotides line up with TRBD1. Germline values: CDR1 ENHRY, CDR2 SYGVKD. Unmatched junction bases numbered 1, after V lost 2 bases and J lost 2 bases. This CDR3 has 14 amino acids. The CDR3 spells CAISEDRGTYEQYF. Written as DNA, the CDR3 is TGTGCCATCAGTGAGGACAGGGGGACCTACGAGCAGTACTTC.

In its sample, this clone was seen a few times. The V call is TRBV4-3, the J call TRBJ1-3, with 7 nucleotides matching TRBD1. V lost 8 bases and J lost 2; bases outside the gene matches: 12. From germline, CDR1 is LGHNA and CDR2 YSLEER. CDR3 size: 16 residues. Here the CDR3 DNA reads TGCGCCAGCGCGGACGGAACAGGGGAGGCTGGAAACACCATATATTTT. It encodes CASADGTGEAGNTIYF.

The chain is built from TRBV5-8 and TRBJ1-1; possible D gene TRBD1, 5 bases. CDR1 and CDR2 from the germline V gene are SGHTS and YDEGEE. CDR3 length equals 16 residues. V was trimmed by 4 bases and J by 4 bases, leaving 20 bases between them. The CDR3 loop reads CASSRGLPPGGTEAFF. CDR3 nucleotides: TGTGCCAGCAGCCGGGGACTCCCCCCCGGGGGCACTGAAGCTTTCTTT.

V and J are TRBV18 and TRBJ2-7; TRBD2 aligns across 8 bases. The junction had 9 bases not matched to a gene; V was cut back by 3 bases and J by 5 bases. The CDR3 spans 15 residues. Germline CDR1 and CDR2: KGHSH and LQKENI. The CDR3 nucleotides read TGTGCCAGCTCACCTAGAGTAGCGGGATTGAACGAGCAGTACTTC. The encoded protein is CASSPRVAGLNEQYF.

This clone was recorded only once. The chain combines TRBV15 with TRBJ1-2, with 7 bases lining up with TRBD1. Germline values: CDR1 LNHNV, CDR2 YYDKDF (reference sequence). Trimming took 1 base from V and 4 from J; bases not matched to a gene: 6. The CDR3 runs to 15 residues. CDR3 nucleotides: TGTGCCACCAGCAGAGGGACAGGTTTTGCCTATGGCTACACCTTC. Its translation: CATSRGTGFAYGYTF.

The rearrangement joins TRBV2 to TRBJ1-2; no firm D call. The CDR3 sequence is 13 residues long. V lost 8 bases and J 4 bases, leaving 14 bases between the germline ends. Per germline, CDR1 SNHLY and CDR2 FYNNEI. The CDR3: CASQAPESYGYTF. DNA of the CDR3: TGTGCCAGCCAGGCGCCTGAATCCTATGGCTACACCTTC. Combining the CDR3 with reference TRBV2 and TRBJ1-2 gives the whole variable domain EPEVTQTPSHQVTQMGQEVILRCVPISNHLYFYWYRQILGQKVEFLVSFYNNEISEKSEIFDDQFSVERPDGSNFTLKIRSTKLEDSAMYFCASQAPESYGYTFGSGTRLTVV.

The V call is TRBV30, the J call TRBJ1-5; D is possibly TRBD1 (6 bases). The CDR3 loop spans 12 amino acids. From germline, CDR1 is GTSNPN and CDR2 SVGIG (reference sequence). V shed 2 bases and J shed 4 bases, with 6 bases lying between them. DNA for the CDR3: TGTGCCTGGAGTCAGGGGAATCAGCCCCAGCATTTT. It is translated as CAWSQGNQPQHF.

The chain joins TRBV11-2 to TRBJ2-3; 9 nucleotides line up with TRBD2. CDR1 is SGHAT and CDR2 is FQNNGV in the germline V gene. The CDR3 is 15 amino acids. V lost 1 base, J lost 4 bases, and 3 bases stayed unmatched. In nucleotides, the CDR3 is TGTGCCAGCAGCTTAGTAGCGGGAGAGGCAGATACGCAGTATTTT. Protein product: CASSLVAGEADTQYF.

This clone turned up a few times. This rearrangement joins TRBV11-2 to TRBJ2-2; 7 positions agree with TRBD1. V gave up 6 bases and J gave up 6 bases; unmatched junction bases: 1. The CDR3 is 12 residues long. Looked up from germline, CDR1 is SGHAT and CDR2 is FQNNGV. For the CDR3, the DNA is TGTGCCAGCAGAAGGGGGCCCGGGGAGCTGTTTTTT. The encoded protein is CASRRGPGELFF.

This sequence joins TRBV5-1 and TRBJ1-2; TRBD1 matches at 8 bases. This CDR3 has 14 residues. Trimming at V came to 2 bases and at J to 6 bases, leaving 6 bases not matched to a gene. Looked up from germline, CDR1 is SGHRS and CDR2 is YFSETQ. CDR3 nucleotides: TGCGCCAGCAGCTTCCCGGACAGGGTAAATGGCTACACCTTC. As protein: CASSFPDRVNGYTF.

This clone was counted a single time. The V and J genes are TRBV5-1 and TRBJ2-1; D not certain. CDR3 length equals 17 residues. V lost 3 bases and J lost 0, with 16 bases in between. The germline V gene has CDR1 SGHRS and CDR2 YFSETQ. The CDR3 here is CASSSTASRDSYNEQFF. In nucleotides, the CDR3 is TGCGCCAGCAGCTCAACGGCTAGTCGAGACTCCTACAATGAGCAGTTCTTC.

The chain carries TRBV9 and TRBJ1-2; maybe TRBD1 (5 bases). Trimming stripped 0 bases from V and 4 bases from J, with 16 bases between. The CDR3 contains 16 residues. Per germline, CDR1 SGDLS and CDR2 YYNGEE. CDR3 DNA sequence: TGTGCCAGCAGCGTAGCGGCAATAGGGGTGGGCTATGGCTACACCTTC. Translation: CASSVAAIGVGYGYTF.

The V and J genes are TRBV11-3 and TRBJ2-3; weak D call: TRBD2 (6 bases). This CDR3 spans 15 amino acids. V was shortened by 3 bases and J by 0 bases, with 10 bases between the two germline ends. Germline V gene sequence: CDR1 SGHNT, CDR2 YENEEA. CDR3 sequence: CASSLGTASTDTQYF. The CDR3 region has the DNA TGTGCCAGCAGCTTGGGGACTGCTAGCACAGATACGCAGTATTTT.

The genes are TRBV11-2 and TRBJ2-7, with D perhaps matching TRBD1 (5 bases). Between the trimmed V and J ends, which lost 5 bases and 11 bases, there was a span of 22 bases. Germline V gene data show CDR1 as SGHAT and CDR2 as FQNNGV. The length of the CDR3 is 14 residues. CDR3: CASSPDQGSPLKYF. Here the CDR3 DNA reads TGTGCCAGCAGCCCCGACCAGGGAAGCCCCCTCAAGTACTTC.

The chain has TRBV29-1 and TRBJ2-5, with TRBD1 matching 7 bases. Trimming cost V 6 bases and J 5 bases; bases outside gene matches: 6. Germline CDR1 reads SQVTM; CDR2 reads ANQGSEA. The CDR3 is 12 residues long. DNA for the CDR3: TGCAGCGTCGGCACAGGGGATGAGACCCAGTACTTC. It specifies CSVGTGDETQYF.

The chain has TRBV28 and TRBJ1-3; unclear D gene. The CDR3 sequence is 17 residues long. Trimming removed 0 bases at V and 0 bases at J, with 12 bases between. Germline V gene lookup returns CDR1 MDHEN and CDR2 SYDVKM. CDR3 DNA: TGTGCCAGCAGTTTATGGGAGGCTGGAGACTCTGGAAACACCATATATTTT. It yields the protein CASSLWEAGDSGNTIYF.

The gene calls are TRBV13 and TRBJ2-7; 9 bases are a match to TRBD2. J was trimmed by 5 bases and V by 4 bases; bases with no gene match: 9. Germline V gene lookup returns CDR1 PRHDT and CDR2 FYEKMQ (reference sequence). The CDR3 has 15 residues. The CDR3 coding sequence is TGTGCCAGCAGCTCGTCCGGGACTAGCAAAGACGAGCAGTACTTC. It translates to CASSSSGTSKDEQYF.

The V and J genes are TRBV25-1 and TRBJ1-5, with D possibly being TRBD1 (5 bases). The V and J ends lost 3 bases and 3 bases respectively, with 15 bases between them. Germline V CDR1 and CDR2: MGHDK, SYGVNS. The CDR3 totals 16 residues. CDR3 protein: CASSEGGRGANQPQHF. The DNA of the CDR3 is TGTGCCAGCAGTGAGGGAGGGCGTGGGGCCAATCAGCCCCAGCATTTT.

This clone came up once. V usage is TRBV6-1 and J usage is TRBJ2-1; tentatively, D is TRBD1 (6 bases). V lost 1 base, J lost 7 bases, and 17 bases lay in between. Germline V CDR1 and CDR2: MNHNS, SASEGT. This CDR3 region has 16 residues. The CDR3 bases are TGTGCCAGCAGTGAAGAGGGGGAAAAGCCGGGGAATGAGCAGTTCTTC. It encodes CASSEEGEKPGNEQFF.

V gene TRBV7-3 combines with J gene TRBJ2-2, with 8 nucleotides matching TRBD2. CDR3 length: 17 residues. The V gene end was trimmed by 3 bases and the J gene end by 3 bases; junction bases not matched to a gene: 9. Germline CDR1 reads SGHTA; CDR2 reads FQGTGA. The CDR3 region is CASSFLPSGGDTGELFF. The DNA for the CDR3 is TGTGCCAGCAGCTTCCTACCCTCGGGAGGGGACACCGGGGAGCTGTTTTTT.